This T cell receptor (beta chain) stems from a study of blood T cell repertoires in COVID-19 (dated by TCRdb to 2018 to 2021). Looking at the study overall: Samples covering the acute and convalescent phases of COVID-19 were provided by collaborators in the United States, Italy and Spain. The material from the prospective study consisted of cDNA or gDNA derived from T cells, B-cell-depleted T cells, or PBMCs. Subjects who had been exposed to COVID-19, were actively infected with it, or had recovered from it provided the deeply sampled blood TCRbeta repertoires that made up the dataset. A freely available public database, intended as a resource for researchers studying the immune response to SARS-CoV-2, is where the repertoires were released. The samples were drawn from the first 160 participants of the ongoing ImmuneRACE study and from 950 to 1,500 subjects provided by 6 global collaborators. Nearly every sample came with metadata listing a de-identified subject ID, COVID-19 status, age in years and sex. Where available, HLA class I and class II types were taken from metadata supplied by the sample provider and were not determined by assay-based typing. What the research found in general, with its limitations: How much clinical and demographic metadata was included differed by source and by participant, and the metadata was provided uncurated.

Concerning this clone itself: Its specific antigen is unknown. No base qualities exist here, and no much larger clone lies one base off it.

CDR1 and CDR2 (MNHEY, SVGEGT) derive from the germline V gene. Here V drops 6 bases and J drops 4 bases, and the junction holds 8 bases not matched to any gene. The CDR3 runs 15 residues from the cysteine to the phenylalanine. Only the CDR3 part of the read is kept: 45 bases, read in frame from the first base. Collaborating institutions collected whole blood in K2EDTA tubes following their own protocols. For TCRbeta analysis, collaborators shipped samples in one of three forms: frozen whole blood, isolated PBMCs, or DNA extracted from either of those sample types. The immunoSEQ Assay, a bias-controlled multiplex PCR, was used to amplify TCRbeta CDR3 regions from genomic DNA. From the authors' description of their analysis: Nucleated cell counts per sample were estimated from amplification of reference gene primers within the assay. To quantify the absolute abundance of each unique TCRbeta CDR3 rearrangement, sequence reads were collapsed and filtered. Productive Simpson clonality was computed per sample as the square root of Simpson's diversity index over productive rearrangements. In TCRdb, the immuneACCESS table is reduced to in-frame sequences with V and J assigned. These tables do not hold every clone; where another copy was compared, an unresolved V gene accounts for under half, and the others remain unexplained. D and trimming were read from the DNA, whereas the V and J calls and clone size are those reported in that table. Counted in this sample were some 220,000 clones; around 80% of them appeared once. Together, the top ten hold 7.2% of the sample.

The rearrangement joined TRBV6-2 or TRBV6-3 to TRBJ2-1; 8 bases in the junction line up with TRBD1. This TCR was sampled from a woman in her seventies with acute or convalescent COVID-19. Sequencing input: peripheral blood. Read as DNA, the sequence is TGTGCCAGCAGCCGGACAGGGATGTTGTACAATGAGCAGTTCTTC. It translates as CASSRTGMLYNEQFF.